The rows below give T cell receptor beta chains drawn from one sample of a study of beta chain features in type 1 diabetes. Only in-frame clones appear in the TCRdb table, and some are missing; sequencing was by immunoSEQ multiplex PCR. The table lists hundreds of thousands of clones, 13% of them singletons. Sequencing was carried out using naive CD4+ T cells from blood. These receptors were obtained from a young man with type 1 diabetes. The CDR3 runs from the conserved cysteine through the conserved F or W. A D gene is named only where the DNA matches it firmly. Some rows mark clone size as missing; the rest say once, few, many or name a class of expanded clone.

d_gene	v_gene	j_gene	abundance	CDR3nt	CDR3aa
.	TRBV6-5	TRBJ1-1	.	TGTGCCAGCAGAGACCGAGGGGCTGAGTTTACTGAAGCTTTCTTT	CASRDRGAEFTEAFF
.	TRBV5-1	TRBJ1-2	.	TGCGCCAGCAGCTTGGGAGGGATCTATGGCTACACCTTC	CASSLGGIYGYTF
TRBD1	TRBV18	TRBJ1-1	.	TGTGCCAGCTCACCAATGGAGACAGGGAGGAACACTGAAGCTTTCTTT	CASSPMETGRNTEAFF
TRBD2	TRBV7-9	TRBJ2-3	.	TGTGCCAGCAGCCCCCCGGGACTAGCCCCAGATACGCAGTATTTT	CASSPPGLAPDTQYF
.	TRBV10-3	TRBJ1-2	.	TGTGCCATCAGTCTTCGGGTCAGGGAATATGGCTACACCTTC	CAISLRVREYGYTF
.	TRBV30	TRBJ1-2	.	TGTGCCTGGACAATGACCGTTTCAAACTATGGCTACACCTTC	CAWTMTVSNYGYTF
TRBD1	TRBV29-1	TRBJ2-3	few	TGCAGCGTTGAAAGGACAGGGGGCCTGGATACGCAGTATTTT	CSVERTGGLDTQYF
.	TRBV27	TRBJ2-4	few	TGTGCCAGCCGCCCTGAACTAGCCAAAAACATTCAGTACTTC	CASRPELAKNIQYF
.	TRBV30	TRBJ1-1	few	TGTGCCTGGAGTTCAGGGGTTGACACTGAAGCTTTCTTT	CAWSSGVDTEAFF
TRBD1	TRBV4-1	TRBJ1-2	few	TGCGCCAGCAGCCAGCCGACAGGGGCGACCTATGGCTACACCTTC	CASSQPTGATYGYTF
.	TRBV18	TRBJ2-1	few	TGTGCCAGCTCACCACAGGGAGCCTACAATGAGCAGTTCTTC	CASSPQGAYNEQFF
TRBD1	TRBV29-1	TRBJ1-1	.	TGCAGCGTTGAAGGCCGGACAGGGAACACTGAAGCTTTCTTT	CSVEGRTGNTEAFF
.	TRBV7-9	TRBJ1-5	few	TGTGCCAGCAGCCCGGGGCAGGGGCCCAATCAGCCCCAGCATTTT	CASSPGQGPNQPQHF
TRBD1	TRBV6-6	TRBJ1-5	.	TGTGCCACCGGGACAGGGGGGCAGCCCCAGCATTTT	CATGTGGQPQHF
.	TRBV30	TRBJ2-5	few	TGTGCCTGGAGTGCCCCCCGGGAGACCCAGTACTTC	CAWSAPRETQYF
TRBD2	TRBV10-3	TRBJ2-3	.	TGTGCCATCAGTGAGTTAGAGTTAGCGGGAGGAGATACGCAGTATTTT	CAISELELAGGDTQYF
.	TRBV7-9	TRBJ1-3	.	TGTGCCAGCAGCCAGGTAGTCTCTGGAAACACCATATATTTT	CASSQVVSGNTIYF
.	TRBV7-6	TRBJ1-1	.	TGTGCCAGCGGAGACGGCGTCATGAACACTGAAGCTTTCTTT	CASGDGVMNTEAFF
TRBD2	TRBV4-1	TRBJ2-5	.	TGCGCCAGCAGCCAACCCTATACTAGCGGGGAAGAGACCCAGTACTTC	CASSQPYTSGEETQYF
.	TRBV29-1	TRBJ1-2	.	TGCAGCGTTGAGCAAGGAACGCGAGGCTACACCTTC	CSVEQGTRGYTF
.	TRBV30	TRBJ2-7	few	TGTGCCTGGAGCGAGGGGACCGCCTACGAGCAGTACTTC	CAWSEGTAYEQYF
TRBD2	TRBV9	TRBJ2-3	.	TGTGCCAGCAGCGTACGGTCACTTAGCGGGGGGGTCACAGATACGCAGTATTTT	CASSVRSLSGGVTDTQYF
.	TRBV10-3	TRBJ2-7	.	TGTGCCATCAGTGAGTCGACTAGTTACGAGCAGTACTTC	CAISESTSYEQYF
TRBD1	TRBV6-6	TRBJ2-5	few	TGTGCCAGCAGTTACCTCGGACAGGGCCAAGAGACCCAGTACTTC	CASSYLGQGQETQYF
.	TRBV7-9	TRBJ1-4	few	TGTGCCAGCAGCCTCCAGTCCATCGAAGGAAAACTGTTTTTT	CASSLQSIEGKLFF
.	TRBV6-1	TRBJ2-3	once	TGTGCCAGCGTTCAAGTCCGAGGCACAGATACGCAGTATTTT	CASVQVRGTDTQYF
.	TRBV30	TRBJ1-3	.	TGTGCCTGGAGTCCCTTTGGGGGATCTGGAAACACCATATATTTT	CAWSPFGGSGNTIYF
.	TRBV5-1	TRBJ2-3	few	TGCGCCAGCAGCTTGTATATTTCAGATACGCAGTATTTT	CASSLYISDTQYF
.	TRBV19	TRBJ1-2	.	TGTGCCAGTAGAACTCCAGGCAGGAACTATGGCTACACCTTC	CASRTPGRNYGYTF
.	TRBV27	TRBJ2-5	.	TGTGCCAGCAGTTTAAACCAAGAGACCCAGTACTTC	CASSLNQETQYF
.	TRBV11-2	TRBJ1-1	few	TGTGCCAGCAGCTTCCGTGGGGCGAACACTGAAGCTTTCTTT	CASSFRGANTEAFF
.	TRBV30	TRBJ2-2	few	TGTGCCTGGAGGAGGGCCGCGAACACCGGGGAGCTGTTTTTT	CAWRRAANTGELFF
.	TRBV10-3	TRBJ1-2	.	TGTGCCATCAGTGAGTCTAAAACGTATGGCTACACCTTC	CAISESKTYGYTF
.	TRBV11-2	TRBJ1-4	.	TGTGCCAGCAGCTTAGACCTCGGTCCGTTTTTT	CASSLDLGPFF
.	TRBV2	TRBJ2-1	few	TGTGCCAGCAGGGAGGGGGCAGTCGATGAGCAGTTCTTC	CASREGAVDEQFF
.	TRBV29-1	TRBJ2-1	few	TGCAGCGTTTCTCGAGGGGGGGCACAAATGTACAATGAGCAGTTCTTC	CSVSRGGAQMYNEQFF
.	TRBV6-5	TRBJ1-1	few	TGTGCCAGCAGCCATCCCGCAGGGGTGAACACTGAAGCTTTCTTT	CASSHPAGVNTEAFF
.	TRBV18	TRBJ1-1	.	TGTGCCAGCTCCTCGAGGGTGAACACTGAAGCTTTCTTT	CASSSRVNTEAFF
.	TRBV5-4	TRBJ2-1	.	TGTGCCAGCAGCCACATGATATGGGGGTCGGGCAATGAGCAGTTCTTC	CASSHMIWGSGNEQFF
TRBD1	TRBV6-6	TRBJ2-1	.	TGTGCCAGCAGTACCCGGGACAGGGTCGCGGCGGTCTTC	CASSTRDRVAAVF
TRBD2	TRBV18	TRBJ2-3	.	TGTGCCAGCTCCGCGGGGGGCGATACGCAGTATTTT	CASSAGGDTQYF
.	TRBV27	TRBJ2-7	few	TGTGCCAGCAGTCATGGGGATCGACCCCCGGGCGAGCAGTACTTC	CASSHGDRPPGEQYF
TRBD1	TRBV18	TRBJ2-1	.	TGTGCCAGCTCGCCTAGTACAGGGGACGAGCAGTTCTTC	CASSPSTGDEQFF
TRBD1	TRBV30	TRBJ2-7	few	TGTGCCTGGAGTCCTCGGGACAGAGTCTCCTACGAGCAGTACTTC	CAWSPRDRVSYEQYF
.	TRBV30	TRBJ1-3	.	TGTGCCTGGAGTGTTGGTCGGGCGAGCTCTGGAAACACCATATATTTT	CAWSVGRASSGNTIYF
.	TRBV9	TRBJ1-4	few	TGTGCCAGCAGCCCCCCCGGAGGGGTGGTTGAAAAACTGTTTTTT	CASSPPGGVVEKLFF
.	TRBV15	TRBJ1-2	once	TGTGCCACCAGCAGAGATGGAGGGGTGAGGTATGGCTACACCTTC	CATSRDGGVRYGYTF
.	TRBV5-8	TRBJ1-2	.	TGTGCCAGCAGCCCCTTAAGGACAGTTCTTTATGGCTACACCTTC	CASSPLRTVLYGYTF
TRBD1	TRBV5-6	TRBJ1-2	few	TGTGCCAGCAGCTTGGCCAATACCCCGACAGGGTTCTATGGCTACACCTTC	CASSLANTPTGFYGYTF
TRBD1	TRBV5-1	TRBJ1-1	.	TGCGCCAGCAGCCCGGGGGACAGGGCGAACACTGAAGCTTTCTTT	CASSPGDRANTEAFF
.	TRBV4-2	TRBJ1-5	few	TGTGCCAGCAGCCAAGATCGAGGCAGCGGCCAACCCCAGCATTTT	CASSQDRGSGQPQHF
.	TRBV30	TRBJ2-1	.	TGTGCCTGGAGTGGGGGGTTGAATGAGCAGTTCTTC	CAWSGGLNEQFF
TRBD1	TRBV25-1	TRBJ2-7	few	TGTGCCAGCAGTGCAACGGACAGGGTTGGCGGGGAGCAGTACTTC	CASSATDRVGGEQYF